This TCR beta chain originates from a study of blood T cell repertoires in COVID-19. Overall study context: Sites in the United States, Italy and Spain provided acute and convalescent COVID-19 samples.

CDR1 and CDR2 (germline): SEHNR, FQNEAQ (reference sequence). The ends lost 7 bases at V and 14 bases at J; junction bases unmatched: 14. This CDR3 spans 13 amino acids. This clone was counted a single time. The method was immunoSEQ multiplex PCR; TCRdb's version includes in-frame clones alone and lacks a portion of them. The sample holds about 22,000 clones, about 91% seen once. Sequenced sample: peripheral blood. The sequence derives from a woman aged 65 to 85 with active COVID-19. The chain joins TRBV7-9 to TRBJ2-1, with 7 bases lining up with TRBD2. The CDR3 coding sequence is TGTGCCAGCAACGTAGCGGGCTCCCCCTATGAGTTCTTC. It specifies CASNVAGSPYEFF. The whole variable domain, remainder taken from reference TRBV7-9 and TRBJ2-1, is DTGVSQNPRHKITKRGQNVTFRCDPISEHNRLYWYRQTLGQGPEFLTYFQNEAQLEKSRLLSDRFSAERPKGSFSTLEIQRTEQGDSAMYLCASNVAGSPYEFFGPGTRLTVL.